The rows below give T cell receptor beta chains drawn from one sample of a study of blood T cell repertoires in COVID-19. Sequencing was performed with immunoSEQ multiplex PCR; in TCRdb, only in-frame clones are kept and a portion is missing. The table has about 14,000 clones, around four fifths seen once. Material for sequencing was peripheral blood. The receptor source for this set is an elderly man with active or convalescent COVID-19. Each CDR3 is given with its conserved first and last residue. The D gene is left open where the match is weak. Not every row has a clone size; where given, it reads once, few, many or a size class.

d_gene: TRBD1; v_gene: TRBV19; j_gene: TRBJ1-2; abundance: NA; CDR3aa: CASSGTGRFGYGYTF; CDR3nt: TGTGCCAGTTCCGGGACAGGGCGCTTTGGCTATGGCTACACCTTC
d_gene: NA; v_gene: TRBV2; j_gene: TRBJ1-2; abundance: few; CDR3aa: CARRSIQGTEGYTF; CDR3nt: TGTGCCAGACGATCTATCCAGGGTACGGAGGGCTACACCTTC
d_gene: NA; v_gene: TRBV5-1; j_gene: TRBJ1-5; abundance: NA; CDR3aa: CASSLAAGQNQPQHF; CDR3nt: TGCGCCAGCAGCTTGGCCGCAGGCCAAAATCAGCCCCAGCATTTT
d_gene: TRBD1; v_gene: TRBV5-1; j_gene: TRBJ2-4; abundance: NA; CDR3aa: CASSPYLLQGAVNIQYF; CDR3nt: TGCGCCAGCAGCCCCTACCTCCTACAGGGGGCGGTGAACATTCAGTACTTC
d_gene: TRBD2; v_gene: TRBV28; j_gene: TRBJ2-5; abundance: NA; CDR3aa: CASSSLAGGPRGETQYF; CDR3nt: TGTGCCAGCAGTTCCTTAGCGGGGGGCCCCAGGGGGGAGACCCAGTACTTC
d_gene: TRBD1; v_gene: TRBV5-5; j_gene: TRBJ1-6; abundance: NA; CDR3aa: CASSLWLQGANNSPLHF; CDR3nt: TGTGCCAGCAGCTTGTGGTTACAGGGGGCAAATAATTCACCCCTCCACTTT
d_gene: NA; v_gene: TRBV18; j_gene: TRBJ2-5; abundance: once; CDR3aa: CASSPNSATETQYF; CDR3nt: TGTGCCAGCTCACCTAATAGCGCAACAGAGACCCAGTACTTC
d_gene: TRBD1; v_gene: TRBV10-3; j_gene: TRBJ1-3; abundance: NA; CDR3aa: CAISRDSGNTIYF; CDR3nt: TGTGCCATCAGCCGGGACAGCGGAAACACCATATATTTT
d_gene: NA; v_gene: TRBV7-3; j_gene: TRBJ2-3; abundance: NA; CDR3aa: CASSFAGADTQYF; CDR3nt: TGTGCCAGCAGCTTTGCGGGCGCAGATACGCAGTATTTT
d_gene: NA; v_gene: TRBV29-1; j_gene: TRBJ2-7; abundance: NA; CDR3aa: CSARDNSYEQYF; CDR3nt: TGCAGCGCCCGGGACAACTCCTACGAGCAGTACTTC
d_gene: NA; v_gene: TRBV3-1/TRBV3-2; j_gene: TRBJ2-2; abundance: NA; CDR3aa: CASSRSANTGELFF; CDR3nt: TGTGCCAGCAGCCGCTCGGCGAACACCGGGGAGCTGTTTTTT
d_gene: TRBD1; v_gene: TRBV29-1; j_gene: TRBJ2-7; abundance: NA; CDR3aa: CSVTGGDEQYF; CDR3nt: TGCAGCGTGACAGGGGGAGACGAGCAGTACTTC
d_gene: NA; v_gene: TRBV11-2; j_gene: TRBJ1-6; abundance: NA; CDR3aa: CASSAPRTQGSPLHF; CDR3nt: TGTGCCAGCAGCGCCCCGAGGACGCAGGGATCACCCCTCCACTTT